The next 8 T cell receptor beta chains were all read from a single sample in a study of blood T cell repertoires in COVID-19 (dated by TCRdb to 2019 to 2021). The library was made by the immunoSEQ multiplex PCR assay. Here the immuneACCESS table is served through TCRdb, limited to in-frame sequences with V and J called. Missing clones are a known gap in these copies; in checked studies unresolved V genes cover under half, and the rest lacks a known reason. This sample is represented by just under 50,000 clones; about nine tenths of them were singletons. Of the sample, almost 4% is held by the ten largest clones. The material sequenced was peripheral blood. Receptor source: a human donor in a cohort sampled during active COVID-19.

The V call is TRBV28, the J call TRBJ1-1; D might be TRBD1 (6 bases). Germline V gene lookup returns CDR1 MDHEN and CDR2 SYDVKM. There are 17 residues in the CDR3. Trimming removed 3 bases at V and 0 bases at J, with 17 bases between. Here the CDR3 reads CASSFAGRGIVNTEAFF. CDR3 nucleotides: TGTGCCAGCAGTTTCGCAGGGAGGGGGATAGTGAACACTGAAGCTTTCTTT. Complete variable domain (other parts from reference TRBV28 and TRBJ1-1): DVKVTQSSRYLVKRTGEKVFLECVQDMDHENMFWYRQDPGLGLRLIYFSYDVKMKEKGDIPEGYSVSREKKERFSLILESASTNQTSMYLCASSFAGRGIVNTEAFFGQGTRLTVV.

The J gene is TRBJ2-7, the V gene TRBV27, with TRBD2 identical over 13 bases. The CDR3 length is 16 residues. The J segment lost 4 bases and the V segment lost 4 bases, leaving 7 bases of the junction unmatched. Germline V gene sequence: CDR1 MNHEY, CDR2 SMNVEV (reference sequence). The CDR3 loop reads CASSSAGTSGTYEQYF. Written as DNA, the CDR3 is TGTGCCAGCAGTTCCGCCGGGACTAGCGGGACGTACGAGCAGTACTTC.

This chain joins TRBV5-1 and TRBJ2-2, with 14 bases that match TRBD2. Trimming removed 0 bases from V and 3 bases from J; junction bases left unmatched: 4. CDR1 and CDR2 (germline): SGHRS, YFSETQ. The CDR3 consists of 18 residues. The CDR3 DNA reads as TGCGCCAGCAGCTTGGGACTAGCGGGAGGGCCCGACACCGGGGAGCTGTTTTTT. Translating gives CASSLGLAGGPDTGELFF. Full variable domain (missing parts from reference TRBV5-1 and TRBJ2-2): KAGVTQTPRYLIKTRGQQVTLSCSPISGHRSVSWYQQTPGQGLQFLFEYFSETQRNKGNFPGRFSGRQFSNSRSEMNVSTLELGDSALYLCASSLGLAGGPDTGELFFGEGSRLTVL.

The chain couples TRBV6-6 to TRBJ1-2; TRBD1 aligns across 7 bases. The CDR3 is 13 residues long. Germline CDR1 MNHNY, CDR2 SVGAGI (reference sequence). V dropped 6 bases and J dropped 8; count of bases not matched to a gene: 9. CDR3 DNA sequence: TGTGCCAGCAGCCCGACAGGGAGTGGCGGCTACACCTTC. The encoded protein is CASSPTGSGGYTF.

CDR3 in DNA: TGTGCCATCAGTGAGTCAGGGGGCAGCAATCAGCCCCAGCATTTT. Its protein product is CAISESGGSNQPQHF. V and J are TRBV10-3 and TRBJ1-5, with TRBD1 identical over 7 bases. Losses at the gene ends were 0 bases for V and 1 base for J; bases not matched to a gene: 0. CDR3 length: 15 amino acids. CDR1 is ENHRY and CDR2 is SYGVKD in the germline V gene.

V gene TRBV5-1 combines with J gene TRBJ1-1; 7 bases line up with TRBD1. V shed 4 bases, J shed 2 bases, and the junction held 2 bases outside the gene matches. Germline lookup yields CDR1 SGHRS and CDR2 YFSETQ. This CDR3 is built from 13 residues. The CDR3: CASSGDSNTEAFF. As DNA, the CDR3 is TGCGCCAGCAGCGGGGACAGTAACACTGAAGCTTTCTTT.

J is TRBJ1-1 and V is TRBV5-8; D perhaps matches TRBD1 (6 bases). CDR3 length: 14 amino acids. V lost 4 bases and J lost 0, with 10 bases in between. CDR1 and CDR2 (germline): SGHTS, YDEGEE. This CDR3 reads CASSRQALNTEAFF. The CDR3 DNA reads as TGTGCCAGCAGCAGACAGGCCCTGAACACTGAAGCTTTCTTT. Supplemented by reference TRBV5-8 and TRBJ1-1, the full variable domain reads EAGVTQSPTHLIKTRGQQATLRCSPISGHTSVYWYQQALGLGLQFLLWYDEGEERNRGNFPPRFSGRQFPNYSSELNVNALELEDSALYLCASSRQALNTEAFFGQGTRLTVV.

V usage is TRBV5-1 and J usage is TRBJ1-6; D remains unclear. The V gene's germline CDR1 is SGHRS and CDR2 YFSETQ. This CDR3 comprises 14 residues. Trimming removed 0 bases from V and 8 bases from J, with 9 bases in between. The CDR3 region is CASSLEYPYSPLHF. The CDR3, as DNA: TGCGCCAGCAGCTTGGAATATCCCTATTCACCCCTCCACTTT.